This T cell receptor (beta chain) was retrieved from a study of T cell repertoires in cytomegalovirus infection. The overall study: The authors relied on CMV epitopes, both recently identified HLA-C-restricted and well-studied HLA-B-restricted. Public TCR beta signatures indicated both CMV infection and matching HLA type. Regarding the study as a whole: In two of eight donors, the top clonotype was HLA-C-restricted CMV-specific. Cumulative public TCR beta family frequency identified CMV carriers with the relevant HLA.

This CDR3 is 18 amino acids long. V lost 7 bases to trimming and J lost 0 bases; unmatched junction nucleotides: 7. The germline gives CDR1 LNHDA, CDR2 SQIVND (reference sequence). A note on this clonotype: Its antigen is unknown.

TCRdb redid the calling of the reads with MiXCR, one entry per CDR3 protein. The sample consists of a few hundred thousand distinct CDR3 sequences, around 40% of them appearing once. The sample in question was cultured PBMCs, obtained from culture after CMV antigen stimulation. The chain recombines TRBV19 with TRBJ2-1, with 15 bases fitting TRBD2. This sequence was found in a human donor in good health (CMV status not recorded). Some clones in this sample may be carry-over from other donors' samples. The CDR3 coding sequence is TGTGCCAGTACCCTGGGACTAGCGGGAGGCCTCTCCTACAATGAGCAGTTCTTC. Translating gives CASTLGLAGGLSYNEQFF. Complete variable domain (other parts from reference TRBV19 and TRBJ2-1): DGGITQSPKYLFRKEGQNVTLSCEQNLNHDAMYWYRQDPGQGLRLIYYSQIVNDFQKGDIAEGYSVSREKKESFPLTVTSAQKNPTAFYLCASTLGLAGGLSYNEQFFGPGTRLTVL.